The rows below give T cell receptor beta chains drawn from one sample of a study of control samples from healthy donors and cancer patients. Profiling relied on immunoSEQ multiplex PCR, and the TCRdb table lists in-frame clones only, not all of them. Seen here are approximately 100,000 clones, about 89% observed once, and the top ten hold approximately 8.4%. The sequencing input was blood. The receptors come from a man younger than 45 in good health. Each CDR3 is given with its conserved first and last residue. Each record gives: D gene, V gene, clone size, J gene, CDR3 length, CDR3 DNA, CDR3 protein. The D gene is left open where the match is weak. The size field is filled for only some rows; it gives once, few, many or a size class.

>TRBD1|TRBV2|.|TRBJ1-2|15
TGTGCCAGCAGTGGAACAGGGGGCTTGAGCTATGGCTACACCTTC
CASSGTGGLSYGYTF
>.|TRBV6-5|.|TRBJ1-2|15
TGTGCCAGCAGTTACGCTAGGGGGAAGGGCTATGGCTACACCTTC
CASSYARGKGYGYTF
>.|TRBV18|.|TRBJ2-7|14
TGTGCCAGCTCACCAGACTACAGCTCCTACGAGCAGTACTTC
CASSPDYSSYEQYF
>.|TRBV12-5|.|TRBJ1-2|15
TGTGCTAGTGGTTTGGAGGTTGTGGGAAGCGATGGCTACACCTTC
CASGLEVVGSDGYTF
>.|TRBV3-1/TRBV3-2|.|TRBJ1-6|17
TGTGCCAGCAGCCAAGCCGTAGGGGTCTCCTATAATTCACCCCTCCACTTT
CASSQAVGVSYNSPLHF
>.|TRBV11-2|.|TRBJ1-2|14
TGTGCCAGCACCCCACTGGCAGCCCCCTATGGCTACACCTTC
CASTPLAAPYGYTF
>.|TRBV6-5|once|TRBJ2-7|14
TGTGCCAGCAGGCCCGGGGCTAGTCGGGACGAGCAGTACTTC
CASRPGASRDEQYF
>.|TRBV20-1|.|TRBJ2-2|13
TGCAGTGCTAGTCTGAAATTCGACGGGGAGCTGTTTTTT
CSASLKFDGELFF
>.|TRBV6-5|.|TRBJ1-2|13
TGTGCCAGCAGTCATACACCTAACTATGGCTACACCTTC
CASSHTPNYGYTF
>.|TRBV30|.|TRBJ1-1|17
TGTGCCTGGAGTGTACCAAACCCCACAGGGCTGAACACTGAAGCTTTCTTT
CAWSVPNPTGLNTEAFF
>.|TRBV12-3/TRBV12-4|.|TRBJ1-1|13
TGTGCCAGCAGTTTACAGCAGAGCACTGAAGCTTTCTTT
CASSLQQSTEAFF
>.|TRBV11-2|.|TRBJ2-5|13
TGTGCCAGCAGCCCCACAGGGAAGGAGACCCAGTACTTC
CASSPTGKETQYF
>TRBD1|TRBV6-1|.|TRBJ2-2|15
TGTGCCAGCAGTGAACCAGGGGGCAACACCGGGGAGCTGTTTTTT
CASSEPGGNTGELFF
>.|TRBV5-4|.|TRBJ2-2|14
TGTGCCAGCAGCTTGATGGAGAACACCAGGGAGCTGTTTTTT
CASSLMENTRELFF
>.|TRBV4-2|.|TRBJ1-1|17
TGTGCCAGCAGCCAAGACCCCCCCGAGAGCAGCCACACTGAAGCTTTCTTT
CASSQDPPESSHTEAFF
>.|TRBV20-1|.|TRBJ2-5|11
TGCAGTGCTTTGAAGCAAGAGACCCAGTACTTC
CSALKQETQYF
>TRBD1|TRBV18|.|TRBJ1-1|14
TGTGCCAGCTCAGCAGACAGGGCCAACACTGAAGCTTTCTTT
CASSADRANTEAFF
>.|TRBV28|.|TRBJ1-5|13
TGTGCCAGCAGTTTCGAACGACATCAGCCCCAGCATTTT
CASSFERHQPQHF
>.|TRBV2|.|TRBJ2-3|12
TGTGCCAGCAGGGAGGGAACAGATACGCAGTATTTT
CASREGTDTQYF
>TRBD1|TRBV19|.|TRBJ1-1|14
TGTGCCAGTAGTTGGGACAGCACGAACACTGAAGCTTTCTTT
CASSWDSTNTEAFF
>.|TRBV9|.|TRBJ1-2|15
TGTGCCAGCAGCGCCGGTAGTGGAAAGGTCGATGGCTACACCTTC
CASSAGSGKVDGYTF
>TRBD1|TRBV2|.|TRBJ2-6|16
TGTGCCAGCAGCGACAGGGGGGCGGCTGGGGCCAACGTCCTGACTTTC
CASSDRGAAGANVLTF
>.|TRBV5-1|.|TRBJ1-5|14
TGCGCCAGCAGCATTCAAGGACAGCAGCAGCCCCAGCATTTT
CASSIQGQQQPQHF
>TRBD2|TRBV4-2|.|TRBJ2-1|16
TGTGCCAGCAGCCACCCTAGCGGGGGGTCCTACAATGAGCAGTTCTTC
CASSHPSGGSYNEQFF